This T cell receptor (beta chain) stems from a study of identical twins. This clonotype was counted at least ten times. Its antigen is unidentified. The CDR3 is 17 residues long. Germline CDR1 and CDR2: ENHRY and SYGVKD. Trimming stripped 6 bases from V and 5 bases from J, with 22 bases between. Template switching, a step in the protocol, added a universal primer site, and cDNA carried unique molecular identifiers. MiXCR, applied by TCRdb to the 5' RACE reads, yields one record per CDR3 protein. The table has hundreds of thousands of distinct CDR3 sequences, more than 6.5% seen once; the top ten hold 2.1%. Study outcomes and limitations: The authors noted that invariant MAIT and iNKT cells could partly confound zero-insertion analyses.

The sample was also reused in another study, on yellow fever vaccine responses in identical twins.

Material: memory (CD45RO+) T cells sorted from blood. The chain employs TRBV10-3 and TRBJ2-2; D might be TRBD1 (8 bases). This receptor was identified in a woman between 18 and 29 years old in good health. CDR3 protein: CAISGQGGRERTGELFF. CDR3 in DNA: TGTGCCATCAGCGGACAGGGAGGGAGGGAAAGGACCGGGGAGCTGTTTTTT.